The 22 T cell receptor beta chains below were found in one sample sequenced in a study of ipilimumab plus nivolumab after autologous stem cell transplantation. Clones were sequenced by immunoSEQ multiplex PCR, and TCRdb holds only the in-frame ones, with some missing. The top ten clones hold approximately 6.6% of a sample with 15,000 to 20,000 clones, about four fifths of them seen once. The material was PBMCs, obtained in a trial of ipilimumab plus nivolumab as post-transplant consolidation. The receptors stem from a male donor with diffuse large B-cell lymphoma.

This chain joins TRBV5-4 and TRBJ2-3; 10 nucleotides align to TRBD2. The ends lost 3 bases at V and 2 bases at J; junction bases unmatched: 6. The CDR3 spans 16 residues. CDR1 is SGHNT and CDR2 is YYREEE in the germline V gene (reference sequence). The CDR3, as DNA: TGTGCCAGCAGCTCTCGGACTAGCGGTAACACAGATACGCAGTATTTT. Its translation: CASSSRTSGNTDTQYF.

V gene TRBV4-2 combines with J gene TRBJ2-2; TRBD1 is a possible D gene (5 bases). Between the trimmed V and J ends, which lost 0 bases and 1 base, there was a span of 12 bases. CDR3 size: 17 residues. Germline V gene lookup returns CDR1 LGHNA and CDR2 YNFKEQ. The CDR3 region is CASSQDMGQLNTGELFF. CDR3 DNA sequence: TGTGCCAGCAGCCAAGATATGGGGCAGCTGAACACCGGGGAGCTGTTTTTT.

V is TRBV30 and J is TRBJ2-7; D is undetermined. CDR3 length equals 14 residues. CDR1 is GTSNPN, CDR2 SVGIG, per germline (reference sequence). The V and J ends lost 3 bases and 5 bases respectively, with 17 bases between them. The CDR3 is CAWSPGPRRNEQYF. The DNA for the CDR3 is TGTGCCTGGAGCCCGGGCCCTCGGCGGAACGAGCAGTACTTC.

V usage is TRBV9 and J usage is TRBJ2-2; D call uncertain. This CDR3 region has 15 residues. Trimming removed 5 bases from V and 0 bases from J, with 11 bases in between. Germline V lookup: CDR1 SGDLS, CDR2 YYNGEE. In DNA, the CDR3 is TGTGCCAGCAGGTTAGGTCAGTCGAACACCGGGGAGCTGTTTTTT. As protein: CASRLGQSNTGELFF.

The CDR3 region is CASSLLPELEAFF. The CDR3 region has the DNA TGCGCCAGCAGCTTGTTACCGGAACTAGAAGCTTTCTTT. The chain couples TRBV5-1 to TRBJ1-1; D remains ambiguous. The CDR3 covers 13 residues. Germline V gene lookup returns CDR1 SGHRS and CDR2 YFSETQ. V was shortened by 1 base and J by 8 bases, with 12 bases between the two germline ends.

This clone has more than one count but fewer than ten. The J gene is TRBJ2-3, the V gene TRBV6-5, with 8 bases that match TRBD1. Trimming took 4 bases from V and 3 from J; bases not matched to a gene: 9. Germline loops: CDR1 MNHEY, CDR2 SVGAGI. This CDR3 comprises 16 residues. The CDR3 DNA is TGTGCCAGCAGTTCACTTAACAGGGGGTATACAGATACGCAGTATTTT. This translates into CASSSLNRGYTDTQYF.

This rearrangement joins TRBV11-2 to TRBJ2-5, with 7 bases lining up with TRBD1. Germline lookup yields CDR1 SGHAT and CDR2 FQNNGV. The V and J ends lost 1 base and 1 base, in that order; junction bases with no gene match: 3. There are 15 residues in the CDR3. This CDR3 reads CASSLGRGPQETQYF. CDR3 nucleotides: TGTGCCAGCAGCTTAGGTAGGGGGCCCCAAGAGACCCAGTACTTC.

The chain joins TRBV5-4 to TRBJ2-5; 15 nucleotides agree with TRBD2. The V gene end was trimmed by 6 bases and the J gene end by 3 bases; junction bases not matched to a gene: 12. Germline CDR1 reads SGHNT; CDR2 reads YYREEE (reference sequence). The CDR3 extends over 18 amino acids. In nucleotides, the CDR3 is TGTGCCAGCACTAAGGGACTAGCGGGGGGCAATCCAAAAGAGACCCAGTACTTC. This translates into CASTKGLAGGNPKETQYF.

The chain carries TRBV18 and TRBJ1-1, with TRBD1 matching over 7 bases. CDR3 length: 16 amino acids. V lost 5 bases and J lost 0; bases outside the gene matches: 9. Germline CDR1 is KGHSH and CDR2 is LQKENI. The CDR3 bases are TGTGCCAGCTCAGTACAGGGGAGGACGATGAACACTGAAGCTTTCTTT. Translation: CASSVQGRTMNTEAFF.

This clone has more than one count but fewer than ten. The rearrangement links TRBV5-1 to TRBJ2-7; 9 bases line up with TRBD2. V lost 3 bases to trimming and J lost 2 bases; unmatched junction nucleotides: 9. The CDR3 has 16 residues. Germline V gives CDR1 SGHRS, CDR2 YFSETQ. CDR3 nucleotide sequence: TGCGCCAGCAGCTCGAGGGCGGGGGGGCATACCTACGAGCAGTACTTC. Translating it yields CASSSRAGGHTYEQYF.

The rearrangement links TRBV29-1 to TRBJ1-1; 7 nucleotides line up with TRBD1. J was trimmed by 11 bases and V by 4 bases; bases with no gene match: 10. Germline V gene lookup returns CDR1 SQVTM and CDR2 ANQGSEA. The CDR3 is made up of 12 amino acids. The DNA of the CDR3 is TGCAGCGTTGTCAAAGGGGGCAGGGGGGCTTTCTTT. Amino acid sequence: CSVVKGGRGAFF.

V is TRBV2 and J is TRBJ2-3; 8 bases are a match to TRBD1. Germline CDR1 and CDR2: SNHLY and FYNNEI. V dropped 6 bases and J dropped 0; count of bases not matched to a gene: 8. CDR3 length: 16 amino acids. CDR3 residues: CASSFPGTGSTDTQYF. The CDR3 DNA follows: TGTGCCAGCAGCTTCCCCGGGACAGGTAGCACAGATACGCAGTATTTT.

This sequence joins TRBV5-5 and TRBJ1-1; D remains unclear. CDR3 length equals 12 residues. The germline V and J ends were trimmed by 4 bases and 3 bases, with 7 bases remaining between them. Germline CDR1 SGHKS, CDR2 YYEKEE (reference sequence). The CDR3 protein is CASSRWDTEAFF. The CDR3 DNA reads as TGTGCCAGCAGCAGGTGGGACACTGAAGCTTTCTTT.

As DNA, the CDR3 is TGTGCCAGCAGCTTTGGAGTAGCGGTGAACACTGAAGCTTTCTTT. Amino acid sequence: CASSFGVAVNTEAFF. The chain couples TRBV7-8 to TRBJ1-1, with D unresolved. The CDR3 has 15 amino acids. V shed 3 bases and J shed 0 bases, with 11 bases lying between them. Per the germline V gene, CDR1 is SGHVS and CDR2 is FQNEAQ.

The V call is TRBV19, the J call TRBJ1-2; D is unclear. Germline-derived CDR1 and CDR2 are LNHDA and SQIVND (reference sequence). Deletions cut 2 bases from V and 4 bases from J, with 17 bases between. The CDR3 runs to 16 residues. CDR3 in DNA: TGTGCCAGTAGTATATCTACTTGGCTACTAAGCTATGGCTACACCTTC. This encodes CASSISTWLLSYGYTF.

With regard to this clone: Other nucleotide sequences in the sample specify the same CDR3. The chain uses TRBV11-3 and TRBJ2-5; TRBD2 is a possible D gene (6 bases). There are 13 residues in the CDR3. The germline gives CDR1 SGHNT, CDR2 YENEEA. Trimming left V 5 bases short and J 4 bases short, with 11 bases between. This CDR3 is CASSRAGGETQYF. The CDR3 DNA is TGTGCCAGCAGCCGGGCCGGGGGAGAGACCCAGTACTTC. Looking up the rest from reference TRBV11-3 and TRBJ2-5 gives the full variable domain: EAGVVQSPRYKIIEKKQPVAFWCNPISGHNTLYWYLQNLGQGPELLIRYENEEAVDDSQLPKDRFSAERLKGVDSTLKIQPAELGDSAVYLCASSRAGGETQYFGPGTRLLVL.

This sequence joins TRBV5-4 and TRBJ1-2; possibly TRBD1 for D (6 bases). V lost 4 bases to trimming and J lost 5 bases, with 18 bases between them. The CDR3 has 15 residues. Germline V CDR1 and CDR2: SGHNT, YYREEE (reference sequence). The CDR3, as DNA: TGTGCCAGCAGCGGATGGAGGGGAGGGGGGTATGGCTACACCTTC. Its translation: CASSGWRGGGYGYTF.

J is TRBJ2-3 and V is TRBV27; D not certain. CDR3 length equals 15 residues. Trimming removed 4 bases at V and 2 bases at J, with 13 bases between. Germline lookup yields CDR1 MNHEY and CDR2 SMNVEV (reference sequence). In DNA, the CDR3 is TGTGCCAGCAGTTCTTTGACCCTGCACACAGATACGCAGTATTTT. Its translation: CASSSLTLHTDTQYF.

The chain joins TRBV7-2 to TRBJ2-3; TRBD2 is a possible D gene (7 bases). The CDR3 is 16 amino acids. The germline V gene has CDR1 SGHTA and CDR2 FQGNSA. V was clipped by 1 base and J by 2 bases, with 13 bases between them. The CDR3 reads CASSLVGGRVTDTQYF. CDR3 coding DNA: TGTGCCAGCAGCTTAGTCGGGGGGCGCGTCACAGATACGCAGTATTTT.

This clone showed up just once. The chain recombines TRBV6-5 with TRBJ1-5; D unclear. V was clipped by 7 bases and J by 1 base, with 14 bases between them. Germline assignment: CDR1 MNHEY and CDR2 SVGAGI. The CDR3 covers 15 residues. CDR3 bases: TGTGCCAGCACCACCAAGGCCCACAGCAATCAGCCCCAGCATTTT. Its translation is CASTTKAHSNQPQHF.

The chain links TRBV6-1 to TRBJ1-5; D is uncertain. This CDR3 is built from 17 residues. Germline CDR1 MNHNS, CDR2 SASEGT. The germline V and J ends were trimmed by 0 bases and 7 bases, with 19 bases remaining between them. In nucleotides, the CDR3 is TGTGCCAGCAGTGAAGCCGTTATGGACGTAAGGGAACAGCCCCAGCATTTT. Its translation: CASSEAVMDVREQPQHF.

CDR3 in amino acids: CASKSGTRGLEKGNEQFF. The CDR3 nucleotides are TGTGCCAGCAAGTCAGGGACTAGAGGATTGGAAAAGGGCAATGAGCAGTTCTTC. V gene TRBV2 combines with J gene TRBJ2-1; TRBD2 matches at 8 bases. The V and J ends lost 7 bases and 6 bases, in that order; junction bases with no gene match: 20. The CDR3 has 18 amino acids. CDR1 SNHLY and CDR2 FYNNEI come from the germline V gene.